This T cell receptor beta chain is from a study of vaccination and CD4 T cells after COVID-19. This clonotype ranks as medium-sized (0.01 to 0.1%). Its antigen is not known. Specified treatment: approximately nine-day PBMC culture with coronavirus spike peptide pools or control peptides (ViraFEST assay). Germline CDR1 reads MNHNS; CDR2 reads SASEGT. This CDR3 comprises 15 residues. The J segment lost 4 bases and the V segment lost 6 bases, leaving 8 bases of the junction unmatched. Cultured CD4+ T-cell DNA underwent Oncomine TCR Beta short-read sequencing. TCRdb called the PCR reads again in MiXCR, with one record for every CDR3 protein. The table includes 15,000 to 20,000 distinct CDR3 sequences, about 56% detected once.

The chain joins TRBV6-1 to TRBJ1-5; 8 bases are shared with TRBD1. The specimen was CD4+ T cells from blood, cultured in vitro, collected before SARS-CoV-2 vaccination. This TCR was recovered from a human donor who had recovered from COVID-19. The CDR3 DNA sequence: TGTGCCAGCAGCGACGACAGGGGACGAAATCAGCCCCAGCATTTT. Protein: CASSDDRGRNQPQHF.